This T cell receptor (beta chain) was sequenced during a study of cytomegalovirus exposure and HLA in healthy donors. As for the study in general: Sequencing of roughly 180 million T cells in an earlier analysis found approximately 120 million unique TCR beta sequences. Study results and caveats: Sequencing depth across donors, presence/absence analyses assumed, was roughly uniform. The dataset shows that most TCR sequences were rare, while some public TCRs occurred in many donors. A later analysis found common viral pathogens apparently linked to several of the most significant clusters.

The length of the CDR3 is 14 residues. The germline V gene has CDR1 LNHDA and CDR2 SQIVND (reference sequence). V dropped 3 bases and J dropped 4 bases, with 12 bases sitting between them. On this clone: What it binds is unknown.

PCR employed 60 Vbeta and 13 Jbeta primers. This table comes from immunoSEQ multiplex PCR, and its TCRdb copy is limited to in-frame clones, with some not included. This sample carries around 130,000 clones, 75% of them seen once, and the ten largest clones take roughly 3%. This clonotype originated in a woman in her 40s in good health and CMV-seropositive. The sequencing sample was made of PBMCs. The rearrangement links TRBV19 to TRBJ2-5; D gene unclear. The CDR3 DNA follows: TGTGCCAGTAGTATGAGGTCTAGAGGAGAGACCCAGTACTTC. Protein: CASSMRSRGETQYF. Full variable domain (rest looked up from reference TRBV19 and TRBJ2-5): DGGITQSPKYLFRKEGQNVTLSCEQNLNHDAMYWYRQDPGQGLRLIYYSQIVNDFQKGDIAEGYSVSREKKESFPLTVTSAQKNPTAFYLCASSMRSRGETQYFGPGTRLLVL.